The 9 T cell receptor beta chains given below trace back to one sample, sequenced in a study of tissue T cells after allogeneic stem cell transplantation (dated by TCRdb to between 2021 and 2023). This specimen's time point label, per the study, means: human tissue collected at research (rapid) autopsy. To prepare the library, the immunoSEQ multiplex PCR assay was applied. Drawn from immuneACCESS, this table holds only the in-frame rearrangements with V and J called that TCRdb kept. Clones are partly lost; checked studies trace under half to an unresolved V gene and leave the rest unexplained. The sample table lists 7,500 to 10,000 clones, roughly 60% of them with a count of one. Over 7.5% of the sample rests with the top ten. The source was tissue from the jejunum, collected at autopsy. These receptors were obtained from a woman aged 18 to 55 with breast cancer.

In its sample, this clone ranks as medium-sized. The rearrangement uses TRBV5-1 and TRBJ2-5, with D perhaps matching TRBD1 (5 bases). Germline V gene lookup returns CDR1 SGHRS and CDR2 YFSETQ. This CDR3 contains 13 residues. DNA for the CDR3: TGCGTCACCAGCAGATCCCCAGGGGAGACCCAGTACTTC. Its translation is CVTSRSPGETQYF.

This clone has more than one count but fewer than ten. V and J are TRBV30 and TRBJ2-1, with a weak D call TRBD1 (5 bases). Per germline, CDR1 GTSNPN and CDR2 SVGIG (reference sequence). The length of the CDR3 is 14 residues. V lost 5 bases and J lost 8, with 19 bases in between. CDR3 protein: CAWGPRSDSDEQFF. DNA for the CDR3: TGTGCCTGGGGCCCCAGGTCCGACAGTGATGAGCAGTTCTTC.

Relative to its sample, this clone is medium-sized. The same CDR3 arises from other DNA sequences in this sample as well. The chain is built from TRBV6-2 or TRBV6-3 and TRBJ2-7; D is undetermined. Trimming pared 3 bases from V and 0 bases from J, leaving 6 bases between. The germline V gene encodes CDR1 MNHEY and CDR2 SVGEGT. This CDR3 region has 13 residues. The CDR3 nucleotides read TGTGCCAGCAGTTATGTTAGCTCCTACGAGCAGTACTTC. The encoded protein is CASSYVSSYEQYF.

The V call is TRBV19, the J call TRBJ1-5, with D uncertain. CDR1 and CDR2 from the germline V gene are LNHDA and SQIVND (reference sequence). The V and J ends lost 3 bases and 5 bases respectively, with 17 bases between them. The CDR3 totals 16 residues. CDR3 protein: CASSILGVGIDQPQHF. The CDR3, as DNA: TGTGCCAGTAGTATTTTGGGCGTGGGGATTGATCAGCCCCAGCATTTT.

The chain employs TRBV5-4 and TRBJ2-2; 7 bases align to TRBD2. This CDR3 spans 15 amino acids. The germline V gene has CDR1 SGHNT and CDR2 YYREEE (reference sequence). V trimming: 0 bases; J trimming: 4 bases; junction bases outside the gene matches: 3. The chain's CDR3 is CASSLGTGGTGELFF. CDR3 sequence (DNA): TGTGCCAGCAGCTTGGGAACGGGAGGCACCGGGGAGCTGTTTTTT.

This chain uses TRBV27 with TRBJ2-1; D uncertain. Germline V gene lookup returns CDR1 MNHEY and CDR2 SMNVEV (reference sequence). The germline V and J ends were trimmed by 5 bases and 11 bases, with 13 bases remaining between them. CDR3 length: 12 amino acids. The DNA for the CDR3 is TGTGCCAGCAGTCACGTACCGCCGAAGCAGTTCTTC. Its translation: CASSHVPPKQFF.

This clone was seen a handful of times. The same CDR3 is also encoded by other DNA sequences in this sample. The CDR3 region has the DNA TGTGCCAGCTCACAGGGGGCTGGAAACACCATATATTTT. Protein product: CASSQGAGNTIYF. V and J are TRBV18 and TRBJ1-3, with D perhaps TRBD1 (6 bases). The V end was cut by 4 bases, the J end by 2 bases, with 6 bases between. The length of the CDR3 is 13 residues. The germline CDR1 and CDR2 sequences are KGHSH and LQKENI.

The chain combines TRBV11-3 with TRBJ1-5; D is ambiguous. The CDR3 totals 12 residues. CDR1 is SGHNT, CDR2 YENEEA, per germline. V lost 1 base and J lost 7, with 5 bases in between. Written as DNA, the CDR3 is TGTGCCAGCAGCTTAGTAGGCCAGCCCCAGCATTTT. Its protein is CASSLVGQPQHF.

This clone was seen a handful of times. This rearrangement joins TRBV7-9 to TRBJ2-3; TRBD2 aligns across 8 bases. Per the germline V gene, CDR1 is SEHNR and CDR2 is FQNEAQ (reference sequence). The trim removed 1 base at V and 2 bases at J, leaving 11 bases unmatched. There are 18 residues in the CDR3. The CDR3 sequence: CASSLGHLGLANTDTQYF. CDR3 sequence (DNA): TGTGCCAGCAGCTTAGGCCACCTCGGACTAGCCAACACAGATACGCAGTATTTT.